The present entry profiles one TCR beta chain with its context. The TCR beta repertoire was assessed by survey-level immunoSEQ sequencing. Only in-frame clones appear in the TCRdb table, and some are missing; sequencing was by immunoSEQ multiplex PCR. This table has approximately 53,000 clones, over 90% appearing once. There are 16 residues in the CDR3. V lost 5 bases, J lost 4 bases, and 10 bases stayed unmatched. Germline V gene lookup returns CDR1 SEHNR and CDR2 FQNEAQ (reference sequence). V and J are TRBV7-9 and TRBJ2-5, with 10 nucleotides matching TRBD1. This TCR was recovered from a man aged 40-49 years with rheumatoid arthritis. The material sequenced was PBMCs. CDR3 region: CASSKADRGFGETQYF. The DNA for the CDR3 is TGTGCCAGCAGCAAGGCGGACAGGGGGTTTGGAGAGACCCAGTACTTC.